The clone carrying this T cell receptor (beta chain) was recorded at least ten times. This sample is drawn from a study of blood T cells in healthy people across ages. A second PCR, run for about 6 to 12 cycles, used a sample-barcoded 5' primer plus a J-beta primer mix. TCRdb recomputed calls from the 5' RACE reads with MiXCR, one row per CDR3 protein. The table shows 1.5 million to 2 million distinct CDR3 sequences, with about 30% occurring only once. The CDR3 consists of 14 residues. The V segment lost 3 bases and the J segment 6 bases; nucleotides outside the gene matches: 4. This receptor was identified in a woman aged 25 to 39 in good health. This chain connects TRBV12-3 or TRBV12-4 to TRBJ2-7; 11 bases fit TRBD1. Sequenced material: blood. The CDR3 coding sequence is TGTGCCAGCAGTTTCTCCGGGACAGGGGGCGAGCAGTACTTC. Protein sequence: CASSFSGTGGEQYF.